The rows below give T cell receptor beta chains drawn from one sample of a study of radiation and T cells in renal cell carcinoma. Repertoires were generated with immunoSEQ multiplex PCR, while TCRdb's copy carries only in-frame clones and drops some. The sample includes around 140,000 clones, 70% to 90% of them seen just once. Sequences were derived from blood, sampled from a patient whose treatment included radiotherapy and nephrectomy. These receptor sequences come from a woman aged 45-59 years with renal cell carcinoma. Both conserved end residues are part of each CDR3. The D gene is left open where the match is weak. Clone size is given for some rows only: seen once, a few or many times, or a class if the clone is expanded.

J gene,clone size,CDR3 length,V gene,D gene,CDR3 protein,CDR3 DNA
TRBJ2-3,.,16,TRBV11-2,.,CASSLRLLEFSDTQYF,TGTGCCAGCAGCCTTCGGCTCCTAGAGTTCTCAGATACGCAGTATTTT
TRBJ2-7,.,14,TRBV7-4,TRBD1,CASSSTTGGNEQYF,TGTGCCAGCAGCTCAACGACAGGGGGTAACGAGCAGTACTTC
TRBJ2-1,.,14,TRBV7-2,TRBD2,CASSLAGGPDEQFF,TGTGCCAGCAGCTTGGCGGGGGGGCCGGATGAGCAGTTCTTC
TRBJ1-1,.,13,TRBV5-1,.,CASSQGQNTEAFF,TGCGCCAGCAGCCAGGGACAGAACACTGAAGCTTTCTTT
TRBJ2-7,few,15,TRBV5-6,.,CASNGAVRGNYEQYF,TGTGCCAGCAACGGTGCGGTTCGGGGGAACTACGAGCAGTACTTC
TRBJ2-2,.,15,TRBV5-1,.,CASSSGAGSTGELFF,TGCGCCAGCAGCTCGGGGGCAGGGAGCACCGGGGAGCTGTTTTTT
TRBJ2-1,.,17,TRBV9,.,CASTLQPGAGSYNEQFF,TGTGCCAGCACGCTTCAACCGGGGGCGGGCTCCTACAATGAGCAGTTCTTC
TRBJ1-5,.,17,TRBV18,TRBD1,CASSPSFGTGDNQPQHF,TGTGCCAGCTCACCCTCCTTCGGGACAGGGGACAATCAGCCCCAGCATTTT
TRBJ1-6,.,13,TRBV6-5,.,CASTRAGGATLHF,TGTGCCAGCACCAGGGCCGGGGGGGCAACCCTCCACTTT
TRBJ2-5,.,13,TRBV11-2,.,CASNLLAGETQYF,TGTGCCAGCAACCTCTTGGCGGGGGAGACCCAGTACTTC
TRBJ2-6,.,17,TRBV10-3,TRBD1,CAISEGQGTGGANVLTF,TGTGCCATCAGTGAGGGACAGGGGACCGGTGGGGCCAACGTCCTGACTTTC
TRBJ1-5,.,14,TRBV19,.,CASRTTVLNQPQHF,TGTGCCAGTAGGACGACGGTCCTAAATCAGCCCCAGCATTTT
TRBJ2-7,few,14,TRBV7-9,.,CASSLGTVSDKQYF,TGTGCCAGCAGCTTGGGGACCGTCTCGGATAAGCAGTACTTC
TRBJ1-4,once,14,TRBV5-1,TRBD1,CASRGDRGNEKLFF,TGCGCCAGCAGAGGGGACAGGGGAAATGAAAAACTGTTTTTT
TRBJ2-1,.,11,TRBV19,TRBD2,CASSIGTREFF,TGTGCCAGTAGTATCGGGACTAGGGAGTTCTTC
TRBJ2-7,few,14,TRBV5-1,TRBD2,CASSRTSEEAEQYF,TGCGCCAGCAGCCGGACTAGTGAGGAGGCCGAGCAGTACTTC
TRBJ1-2,once,16,TRBV7-8,.,CASSYTVGHGNYGYTF,TGTGCCAGCAGCTATACGGTGGGACACGGAAACTATGGCTACACCTTC
TRBJ2-3,.,14,TRBV10-1,.,CASSDTGWQDTQYF,TGCGCCAGCAGTGATACAGGGTGGCAAGATACGCAGTATTTT
TRBJ1-2,.,13,TRBV2,.,CASSVKANYGYTF,TGTGCCAGCAGTGTTAAAGCTAACTATGGCTACACCTTC